A single sample is the source of the 2 T cell receptor beta chains below, sequenced in a study of blood T cell repertoires in COVID-19 (TCRdb year 2020). The library relied on the immunoSEQ multiplex PCR assay. The clones in this table, taken by TCRdb from immuneACCESS, are in-frame only. Not every clone is retained; where verified, under half of the shortfall comes from an unresolved V gene, and the cause of the rest is unknown. Present in this sample are tens of thousands of clones, around nine tenths of which were seen just once. The biggest ten clones account for roughly 2.3% of the sample. Material: peripheral blood. The receptor source for this set is a man aged 50 to 59 with acute or convalescent COVID-19.

The chain couples TRBV18 to TRBJ1-3, with D maybe TRBD1 (5 bases). The CDR3 runs 14 residues. V gave up 3 bases and J gave up 2 bases, with 8 bases separating them. Germline V gene data show CDR1 as KGHSH and CDR2 as LQKENI. The CDR3 bases are TGTGCCAGCTCACCGGGAGGGGCTGGAAACACCATATATTTT. It is translated as CASSPGGAGNTIYF.

The rearrangement joins TRBV29-1 to TRBJ2-3, with D possibly matching TRBD2 (6 bases). V was clipped by 6 bases and J by 5 bases, with 9 bases between them. Per germline, CDR1 SQVTM and CDR2 ANQGSEA. The CDR3 runs to 11 residues. In DNA, the CDR3 is TGCAGCGTCGTGCGGGAAGATACGCAGTATTTT. Translated: CSVVREDTQYF.